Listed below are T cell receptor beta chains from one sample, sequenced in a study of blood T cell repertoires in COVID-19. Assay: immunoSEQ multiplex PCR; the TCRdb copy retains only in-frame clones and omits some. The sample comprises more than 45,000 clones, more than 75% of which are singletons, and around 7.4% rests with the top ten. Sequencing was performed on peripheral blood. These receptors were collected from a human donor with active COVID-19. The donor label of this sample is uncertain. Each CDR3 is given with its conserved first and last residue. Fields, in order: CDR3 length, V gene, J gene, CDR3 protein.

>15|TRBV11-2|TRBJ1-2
CASSITGGAGYGYTF
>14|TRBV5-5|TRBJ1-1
CASSRGQLNTEAFF
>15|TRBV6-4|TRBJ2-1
CASSERQGAANEQFF
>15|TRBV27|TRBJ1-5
CASSFPPYSNQPQHF
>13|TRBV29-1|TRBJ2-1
CSVRVATLNEQFF
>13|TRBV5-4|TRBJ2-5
CASRDWAQETQYF
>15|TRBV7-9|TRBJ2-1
CASSFLAGARNEQFF
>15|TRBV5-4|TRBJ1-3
CASSLDRAPGNTIYF
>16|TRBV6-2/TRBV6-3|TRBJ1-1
CASSPRDRGLITEAFF
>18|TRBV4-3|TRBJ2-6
CASSSAGQGVSGANVLTF
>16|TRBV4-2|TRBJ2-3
CASSQGLAGGPDTQYF
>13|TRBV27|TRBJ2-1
CASRRTGVGEQFF
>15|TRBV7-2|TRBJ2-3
CASSLSGGEGDTQYF
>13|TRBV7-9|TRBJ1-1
CASSFHGNTEAFF
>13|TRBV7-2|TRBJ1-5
CASSPTARLPQHF
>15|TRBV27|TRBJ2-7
CASRRGTSASYEQYF
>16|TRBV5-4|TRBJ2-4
CASSPGERLAKNIQYF
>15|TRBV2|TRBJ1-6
CASSEEGGAESPLHF
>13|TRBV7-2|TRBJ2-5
CASSPRTEETQYF
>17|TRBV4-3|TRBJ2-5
CASSRSLSPVRRETQYF
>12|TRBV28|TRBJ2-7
CASSFQNYEQYF
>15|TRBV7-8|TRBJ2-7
CASSSGLAEIGEQYF